The 5 T cell receptor beta chains in this list originate from one sample, sequenced in a study of T cell repertoires in cytomegalovirus infection. These receptors' targets are unknown. TCRdb fed the reads into MiXCR, producing one record per CDR3 protein. The sample lists roughly 990,000 distinct CDR3 sequences, approximately 32% seen once, with around an eighth in the top ten. This material consisted of cultured CD8+ T cells from PBMCs, taken from culture after CMV antigen stimulation. The receptors here all came from a human donor in good health (CMV status not recorded). Some clones in this sample may be carry-over from other donors' samples.

The chain couples TRBV29-1 to TRBJ2-7, with 9 bases aligning to TRBD1. The CDR3 has 13 residues. V dropped 5 bases and J dropped 7; count of bases not matched to a gene: 9. Germline V gene data show CDR1 as SQVTM and CDR2 as ANQGSEA. The CDR3 here is CSVQPGQGTEQYF. In nucleotides, the CDR3 is TGCAGCGTTCAGCCGGGACAGGGAACGGAGCAGTACTTC.

This clonotype came up a few times. The CDR3 sequence is CASSLTRPVAYEQYF. The CDR3 nucleotides are TGTGCCAGCAGTTTAACCAGGCCGGTCGCCTACGAGCAGTACTTC. V and J are TRBV28 and TRBJ2-7; D remains unclear. The CDR3 is made up of 15 amino acids. Germline V gene sequence: CDR1 MDHEN, CDR2 SYDVKM. V lost 2 bases to trimming and J lost 2 bases, with 13 bases between them.

This clonotype was counted only a few times. The chain recombines TRBV7-9 with TRBJ1-1, with D perhaps matching TRBD1 (5 bases). Trimming took off 5 bases at V and 3 bases at J, with 16 bases between the two ends. There are 15 residues in the CDR3. In germline, CDR1 is SEHNR, CDR2 FQNEAQ (reference sequence). CDR3 in DNA: TGTGCCAGCAGCATTACTAGGGGTCTAGACACTGAAGCTTTCTTT. This sequence encodes CASSITRGLDTEAFF.

This clonotype was found once. The junction does not match germline at one end; this may be a read error. The chain couples TRBV5-5 to TRBJ1-1; 10 nucleotides agree with TRBD1. The V gene's germline CDR1 is SGHKS and CDR2 YYEKEE (reference sequence). CDR3 length: 14 residues. CDR3 protein: CVSSIGQGGTEAFF. The CDR3 DNA reads as TGTGTCAGCAGCATTGGACAGGGGGGGACTGAAGCTTTCTTT. Variable domain in full (rest from reference TRBV5-5 and TRBJ1-1): DAGVTQSPTHLIKTRGQQVTLRCSPISGHKSVSWYQQVLGQGPQFIFQYYEKEERGRGNFPDRFSARQFPNYSSELNVNALLLGDSALYLCVSSIGQGGTEAFFGQGTRLTVV.

This clonotype appeared many times. The chain uses TRBV6-1 and TRBJ1-1; a possible D gene is TRBD1 (6 bases). The V and J ends lost 9 bases and 0 bases respectively, with 23 bases between them. CDR3 length: 17 residues. Germline V gives CDR1 MNHNS, CDR2 SASEGT. For the CDR3, the DNA is TGTGCCAGACGCCACCAAGGGGGGCAGAACATGAACACTGAAGCTTTCTTT. Encoded protein: CARRHQGGQNMNTEAFF.